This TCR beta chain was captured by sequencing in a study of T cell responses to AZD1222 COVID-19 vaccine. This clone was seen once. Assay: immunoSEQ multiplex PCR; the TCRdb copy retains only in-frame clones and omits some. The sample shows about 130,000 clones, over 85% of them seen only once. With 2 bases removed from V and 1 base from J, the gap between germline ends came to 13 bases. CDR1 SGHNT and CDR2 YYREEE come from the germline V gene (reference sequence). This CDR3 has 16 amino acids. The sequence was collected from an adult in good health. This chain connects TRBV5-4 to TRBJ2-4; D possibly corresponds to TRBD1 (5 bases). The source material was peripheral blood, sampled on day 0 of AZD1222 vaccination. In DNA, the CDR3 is TGTGCCAGCAGCTTTTTGGCAGGGATGGCCAAAAACATTCAGTACTTC. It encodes CASSFLAGMAKNIQYF.